One sample yielded the 16 T cell receptor beta chains listed below, sequenced in a study of blood T cell repertoires in COVID-19 (dated by TCRdb to the early 2020s). Library preparation was by the immunoSEQ multiplex PCR assay. The clones in this table, taken by TCRdb from immuneACCESS, are in-frame only. Not every clone is retained; where verified, under half of the shortfall comes from an unresolved V gene, and the cause of the rest is unknown. Across this sample there are more than 300,000 clones, with just under 90% seen only once. The ten largest clones take up 1.8% of the sample. The sequencing input was peripheral blood. These receptor sequences come from a young woman with COVID-19, enrolled during active disease.

The genes are TRBV5-4 and TRBJ1-2; no clear D gene. V shed 4 bases and J shed 3 bases, with 10 bases lying between them. Germline loops: CDR1 SGHNT, CDR2 YYREEE (reference sequence). The CDR3 covers 13 residues. DNA for the CDR3: TGTGCCAGCAGCGAATTCCAGGACTATGGCTACACCTTC. It encodes CASSEFQDYGYTF. The full variable domain, with the rest looked up from reference TRBV5-4 and TRBJ1-2, is ETGVTQSPTHLIKTRGQQVTLRCSSQSGHNTVSWYQQALGQGPQFIFQYYREEENGRGNFPPRFSGLQFPNYSSELNVNALELDDSALYLCASSEFQDYGYTFGSGTRLTVV.

The chain joins TRBV7-2 to TRBJ1-2; D is uncertain. Germline V gene sequence: CDR1 SGHTA, CDR2 FQGNSA. This CDR3 is 15 amino acids long. V was shortened by 5 bases and J by 2 bases, with 15 bases between the two germline ends. CDR3 sequence reads: CASSLDLRGNYGYTF. CDR3 nucleotides: TGTGCCAGCAGCCTAGATCTACGCGGCAACTATGGCTACACCTTC.

The rearrangement joins TRBV5-1 to TRBJ2-5; D is perhaps TRBD2 (5 bases). CDR1 is SGHRS, CDR2 YFSETQ, per germline. The CDR3 length is 16 residues. Trimming removed 3 bases from V and 1 base from J, with 16 bases in between. The CDR3 nucleotides read TGCGCCAGCAGCTCCGGGGTATCGGCAGCCCAAGAGACCCAGTACTTC. It specifies CASSSGVSAAQETQYF.

The chain is built from TRBV7-2 and TRBJ2-2; 7 bases are a match to TRBD1. From germline, CDR1 is SGHTA and CDR2 FQGNSA. Germline trimming cut 6 bases from V and 1 base from J; bases unmatched to any gene: 5. The CDR3 is 15 amino acids. The CDR3 nucleotides are TGTGCCAGCAGAGGGGGCCGAGAGAACACCGGGGAGCTGTTTTTT. Its protein is CASRGGRENTGELFF. Full variable domain (outside the CDR3, taken from reference TRBV7-2 and TRBJ2-2): GAGVSQSPSNKVTEKGKDVELRCDPISGHTALYWYRQSLGQGLEFLIYFQGNSAPDKSGLPSDRFSAERTGGSVSTLTIQRTQQEDSAVYLCASRGGRENTGELFFGEGSRLTVL.

The chain is built from TRBV1 and TRBJ1-5; TRBD1 is the table's D call, not checked against the DNA. TRBV1 is a pseudogene. The CDR3 has 16 amino acids. CDR3 sequence: CTSSPGIRQGNQPQHF. CDR3 in DNA: TGCACCAGCAGCCCAGGAATCCGTCAGGGGAATCAGCCCCAGCATTTT.

This clone was seen a few times. The J gene is TRBJ1-5, the V gene TRBV18, with D maybe TRBD1 (6 bases). Germline CDR1 is KGHSH and CDR2 is LQKENI. This CDR3 is built from 13 residues. V lost 6 bases and J 9 bases, leaving 15 bases between the germline ends. CDR3 nucleotides: TGTGCCAGCTCCGGGGGGCCCTCGAGGCCCCAGCATTTT. Translation gives CASSGGPSRPQHF.

The chain uses TRBV24-1 and TRBJ2-7, with TRBD1 matching over 9 bases. V gave up 2 bases and J gave up 8 bases; unmatched junction bases: 3. Per germline, CDR1 KGHDR and CDR2 SFDVKD. CDR3 length: 13 residues. CDR3 residues: CATSDWGQGQQYF. CDR3 DNA: TGTGCCACCAGTGATTGGGGACAGGGCCAGCAGTACTTC.

V usage is TRBV6-5 and J usage is TRBJ2-1, with TRBD1 matching 9 bases. The CDR3 is 14 residues long. Germline CDR1 MNHEY, CDR2 SVGAGI. Germline trimming cut 6 bases from V and 9 bases from J; bases unmatched to any gene: 9. CDR3 DNA: TGTGCCAGCAGAATCCCGGGACAGGGAGGTGAGCAGTTCTTC. As protein: CASRIPGQGGEQFF.

J is TRBJ2-7 and V is TRBV15; TRBD2 matches at 8 bases. Germline V gene sequence: CDR1 LNHNV, CDR2 YYDKDF (reference sequence). The CDR3 runs 17 residues. Germline trimming cut 3 bases from V and 0 bases from J; bases unmatched to any gene: 10. The CDR3 DNA reads as TGTGCCACCAGCAGTGCGACGGCGGGGGGTCACTCCTACGAGCAGTACTTC. Its protein is CATSSATAGGHSYEQYF.

The chain couples TRBV4-3 to TRBJ2-6; D perhaps matches TRBD1 (6 bases). The CDR3 totals 18 residues. Germline CDR1 is LGHNA and CDR2 is YSLEER. Deletions cut 4 bases from V and 0 bases from J, with 16 bases between. CDR3 residues: CASSPYRASSSGANVLTF. CDR3 coding DNA: TGCGCCAGCAGCCCATACAGGGCTTCAAGCTCTGGGGCCAACGTCCTGACTTTC.

This rearrangement joins TRBV6-5 to TRBJ1-2, with TRBD1 as a possible D gene (5 bases). Trimming removed 5 bases from V and 4 bases from J, with 14 bases in between. The CDR3 totals 14 residues. Per germline, CDR1 MNHEY and CDR2 SVGAGI. CDR3 loop: CASSQIRGPYGYTF. DNA of the CDR3: TGTGCCAGCAGTCAGATAAGGGGTCCCTATGGCTACACCTTC.

The DNA for the CDR3 is TGTGCCAGCAGCCCCTGGGGGGTAAAGGATTCACCCCTCCACTTT. Translation: CASSPWGVKDSPLHF. The rearrangement uses TRBV3-1 (or the pseudogene TRBV3-2) and TRBJ1-6; D is possibly TRBD1 (5 bases). The germline gives CDR1 LGHDT, CDR2 YNNKEL (reference sequence). The CDR3 is made up of 15 amino acids. Trimming stripped 4 bases from V and 8 bases from J, with 15 bases between.

The CDR3 DNA follows: TGTGCCAGCTCACCTGAGGGGGTCGGAATCGGGGAGCTGTTTTTT. Amino acid sequence: CASSPEGVGIGELFF. The chain joins TRBV18 to TRBJ2-2; the D gene is possibly TRBD1 (6 bases). The V end was cut by 3 bases, the J end by 7 bases, with 15 bases between. Germline loops: CDR1 KGHSH, CDR2 LQKENI. This CDR3 has 15 amino acids. The full variable domain, rest sourced from reference TRBV18 and TRBJ2-2, is NAGVMQNPRHLVRRRGQEARLRCSPMKGHSHVYWYRQLPEEGLKFMVYLQKENIIDESGMPKERFSAEFPKEGPSILRIQQVVRGDSAAYFCASSPEGVGIGELFFGEGSRLTVL.

Comment on this clone: One junction end does not reproduce the germline sequence, and a read error may be involved. The chain couples TRBV5-4 to TRBJ1-4; D uncertain. CDR1 is SGHNT and CDR2 is YYREEE in the germline V gene (reference sequence). The length of the CDR3 is 15 residues. CDR3 bases: TGTGCCAGCAGCCCGGCCGGCGGGCCCTCTGCGGTCTTGGTTTTT. Its protein product is CASSPAGGPSAVLVF.

This chain uses TRBV7-2 with TRBJ1-4; D call uncertain. This CDR3 comprises 15 residues. Germline values: CDR1 SGHTA, CDR2 FQGNSA. Trimming stripped 5 bases from V and 3 bases from J, with 13 bases between. The CDR3 protein is CASSPRGLANEKLFF. For the CDR3, the DNA is TGTGCCAGCAGCCCTCGCGGCCTGGCTAATGAAAAACTGTTTTTT.

This clone has a single count. Other DNA sequences in the same sample also yield this CDR3. This chain links TRBV11-2 with TRBJ1-1; D possibly corresponds to TRBD1 (6 bases). V shed 4 bases and J shed 4 bases, with 10 bases lying between them. The V gene's germline CDR1 is SGHAT and CDR2 FQNNGV. The CDR3 covers 13 residues. This CDR3 is CASSSQGATEAFF. The CDR3 DNA follows: TGTGCCAGCAGCTCACAGGGTGCCACTGAAGCTTTCTTT.